The rows below give T cell receptor beta chains drawn from one sample of a study of response to subunit inactivated influenza vaccine. TCRdb re-called the RT-PCR reads through MiXCR, storing one row per CDR3 protein. Of fewer than 350,000 distinct CDR3 sequences detected, 21% appear once; the ten largest clones hold 9.5% to 13%. Material: PBMCs from blood, obtained approximately 20 months after vaccination. The receptors stem from a man between 50 and 69 years old who received an inactivated influenza vaccine. Each CDR3 is given with its conserved first and last residue. A D gene is named only where the DNA matches it firmly. Clone size, where shown, is once, few, many, or a class for clones that have expanded.

d_gene,j_gene,v_gene,abundance,CDR3nt,CDR3aa
TRBD1,TRBJ1-2,TRBV30,many,TGTGCCTTAGACAGGGGTTTTAACTATGGCTACACCTTC,CALDRGFNYGYTF
TRBD2,TRBJ2-1,TRBV4-3,NA,TGCGCCAGCAGCAGAAAAACGACTAGCGGTTACAATGAGCAGTTCTTC,CASSRKTTSGYNEQFF
TRBD2,TRBJ2-7,TRBV27,NA,TGTGCCAGCAGCAAGGTAGCGGGGACCTACGAGCAGTACTTC,CASSKVAGTYEQYF
TRBD1,TRBJ2-7,TRBV2,NA,TGTGCCAGCAGGTGGGACAGCTCCTACGAGCAGTACTTC,CASRWDSSYEQYF
NA,TRBJ1-3,TRBV7-2,few,TGTGCCAGCAGCTTCGGGATAAATGTAAACACCATATATTTT,CASSFGINVNTIYF
NA,TRBJ1-5,TRBV6-2/TRBV6-3,many,TGTGCCAGCCATGGAAGGGACCCTCTAACCCAGCCCCAGCATTTT,CASHGRDPLTQPQHF
NA,TRBJ2-1,TRBV12-3/TRBV12-4,NA,TGTGCCAGCAGTTTAGAGGGGGGAGGCCCCTACAATGAGCAGTTCTTC,CASSLEGGGPYNEQFF
TRBD1,TRBJ2-5,TRBV2,NA,TGTGCCAGCAAGGAAGGGGGCTTCGAGACCCAGTACTTC,CASKEGGFETQYF
TRBD1,TRBJ2-1,TRBV29-1,NA,TGCAGCGTTGGGAAGCTGGGACAGATACTTTACAATGAGCAGTTCTTC,CSVGKLGQILYNEQFF
TRBD1,TRBJ1-5,TRBV9,many,TGTGCCAGCAGCGTAGGCCCAGGGGGCGGTCAGCCCCAGCATTTT,CASSVGPGGGQPQHF
TRBD1,TRBJ2-7,TRBV7-9,NA,TGTGCCAGCAGCTTAGCTGGCGGGACAGGTTTTACCTACGAGCAGTACTTC,CASSLAGGTGFTYEQYF
TRBD2,TRBJ2-1,TRBV5-5,NA,TGTGCCAGCAGCTTGGACGGGACTAGCATATACAATGAGCAGTTCTTC,CASSLDGTSIYNEQFF
NA,TRBJ1-4,TRBV12-3/TRBV12-4,NA,TGTGCCAGCAGCCTACAACAGGACTATAATGAAAAACTGTTTTTT,CASSLQQDYNEKLFF
TRBD1,TRBJ1-1,TRBV14,NA,TGTGCCAGCAGCTCGAAAGACCGGGACAGGGGTAGAGCTGAAGCTTTCTTT,CASSSKDRDRGRAEAFF
NA,TRBJ2-4,TRBV18,few,TGTGCCAGCTCAGCCAACAGAGGGGGAACAGCCAAAAACATTCAGTACTTC,CASSANRGGTAKNIQYF
NA,TRBJ1-2,TRBV7-9,few,TGTGCCAGCAGCGGACTAGACAGCATCTATCACTATGGCTACACCTTC,CASSGLDSIYHYGYTF
NA,TRBJ1-4,TRBV6-2/TRBV6-3,few,TGTGCCAGCAGTTACTCGACTTCAGAGGGAGAAAAACTGTTTTTT,CASSYSTSEGEKLFF
TRBD1,TRBJ1-4,TRBV6-5,many,TGTGCCAGCAGTTACTCACCTCCGACAGGGGCAGGTGAAAAACTGTTTTTT,CASSYSPPTGAGEKLFF
NA,TRBJ2-2,TRBV5-1,NA,TGCGCCAGCACGAGGGGGACTTACGGCACCGGGGAGCTGTTTTTT,CASTRGTYGTGELFF
NA,TRBJ1-1,TRBV2,few,TGTGCCAGCAAGCCCGCGGGCGCCTACACTGAAGCTTTCTTT,CASKPAGAYTEAFF
NA,TRBJ2-6,TRBV18,NA,TGTGCCAGCTCACCACCAACGGGGGCCAACGTCCTGACTTTC,CASSPPTGANVLTF
NA,TRBJ1-1,TRBV30,NA,TGTGCCTGGAGTAGGGGGTTGAACACTGAAGCTTTCTTT,CAWSRGLNTEAFF
NA,TRBJ1-3,TRBV5-5,few,TGTGCCAGCAGTCCCGGGACATTGAGCTCTGGAAACACCATATATTTT,CASSPGTLSSGNTIYF
NA,TRBJ1-1,TRBV12-3/TRBV12-4,NA,TGTGCCAGCAGTGTGGGGCCGGTCACTGAAGCTTTCTTT,CASSVGPVTEAFF
NA,TRBJ1-1,TRBV7-8,NA,TGTGCCAGCAGCCCTCGATCTCGAATCGGCACTGAAGCTTTCTTT,CASSPRSRIGTEAFF
NA,TRBJ2-7,TRBV3-1,NA,TGTGCCAGCAGCCAAGGTCCGGGTAGGTACGAGCAGTACTTC,CASSQGPGRYEQYF
NA,TRBJ2-5,TRBV20-1,NA,TGCAGTGCTAGTAAAATTACAGGAGAAGAGACCCAGTACTTC,CSASKITGEETQYF
NA,TRBJ1-6,TRBV28,few,TGTGCCAGCAGTCCGCCGGACAGAAATAATTCACCCCTCCACTTT,CASSPPDRNNSPLHF
NA,TRBJ2-2,TRBV7-2,NA,TGTGCCAGCAGCTTAGGCCGTTCGACAGGGAACACCGGGGAGCTGTTTTTT,CASSLGRSTGNTGELFF
TRBD2,TRBJ2-3,TRBV6-2/TRBV6-3,NA,TGTGCCAGCACCCCTAGCGGGAGTAGGGGCACAGATACGCAGTATTTT,CASTPSGSRGTDTQYF
TRBD2,TRBJ2-1,TRBV9,few,TGTGCCAGCAGTGTTTCGGGGGGATCCTACAATGAGCAGTTCTTC,CASSVSGGSYNEQFF
NA,TRBJ2-1,TRBV5-1,many,TGCGCCAGCAGCTTGGATGGCAGCTCCTACAATGAGCAGTTCTTC,CASSLDGSSYNEQFF
TRBD2,TRBJ2-1,TRBV9,few,TGTGCCAGCAGCGATCGAGCGGGGCCCTACAATGAGCAGTTCTTC,CASSDRAGPYNEQFF
NA,TRBJ1-4,TRBV20-1,NA,TGCAGTGCTAGAGTGGGGGGGAATGAAAAACTGTTTTTT,CSARVGGNEKLFF